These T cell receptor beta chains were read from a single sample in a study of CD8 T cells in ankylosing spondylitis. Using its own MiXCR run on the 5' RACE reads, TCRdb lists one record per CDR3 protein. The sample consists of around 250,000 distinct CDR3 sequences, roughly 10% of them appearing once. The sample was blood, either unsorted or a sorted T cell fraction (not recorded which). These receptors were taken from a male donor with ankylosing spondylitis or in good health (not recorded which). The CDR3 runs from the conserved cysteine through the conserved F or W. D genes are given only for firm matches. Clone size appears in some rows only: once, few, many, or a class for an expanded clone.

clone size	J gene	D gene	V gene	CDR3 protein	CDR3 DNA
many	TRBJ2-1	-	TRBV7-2	CASSPFRSYNEQFF	TGTGCCAGCAGCCCTTTCCGCTCCTACAATGAGCAGTTCTTC
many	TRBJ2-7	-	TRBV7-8	CASSLRLGGSYEQYF	TGTGCCAGCAGCTTGCGTTTAGGGGGAAGCTACGAGCAGTACTTC
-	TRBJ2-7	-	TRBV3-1	CASSQAGAPYEQYF	TGTGCCAGCAGCCAAGCAGGGGCCCCCTACGAGCAGTACTTC
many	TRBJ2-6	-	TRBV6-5	CASSSTRGANVLTF	TGTGCCAGCAGTTCCACGAGGGGGGCCAACGTCCTGACTTTC
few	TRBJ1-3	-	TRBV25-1	CASSDPAQSAGNTIYF	TGTGCCAGCAGTGACCCAGCGCAGTCTGCTGGAAACACCATATATTTT
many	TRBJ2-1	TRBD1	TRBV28	CASSPRTGASSYNEQFF	TGTGCCAGCAGTCCCCGGACAGGGGCTAGCTCCTACAATGAGCAGTTCTTC
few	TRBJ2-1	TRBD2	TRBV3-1	CASSQLASGGNEQFF	TGTGCCAGCAGCCAGTTGGCTAGCGGTGGCAATGAGCAGTTCTTC
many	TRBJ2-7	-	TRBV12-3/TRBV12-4	CASSSDFYEQYF	TGTGCCAGCAGTTCCGACTTCTACGAGCAGTACTTC
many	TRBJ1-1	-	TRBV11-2	CASSLPIGNTEAFF	TGTGCCAGCAGCCTTCCGATCGGAAACACTGAAGCTTTCTTT
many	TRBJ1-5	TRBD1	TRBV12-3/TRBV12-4	CASSPTGGSQPQHF	TGTGCCAGCAGTCCTACAGGGGGGAGTCAGCCCCAGCATTTT
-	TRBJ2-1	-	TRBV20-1	CSARDHRTNYNEQFF	TGCAGTGCTAGAGATCATCGGACGAACTACAATGAGCAGTTCTTC
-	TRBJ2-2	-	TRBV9	CASSVAGPTGELFF	TGTGCCAGCAGCGTAGCAGGGCCCACCGGGGAGCTGTTTTTT
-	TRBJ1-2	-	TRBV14	CASSQARAYGYTF	TGTGCCAGCAGCCAAGCAAGGGCCTATGGCTACACCTTC
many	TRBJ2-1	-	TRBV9	CASGFGGQFYNEQFF	TGTGCCAGCGGGTTTGGAGGACAGTTTTACAATGAGCAGTTCTTC
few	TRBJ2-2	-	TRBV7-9	CASRGGRNTGELFF	TGTGCCAGCAGGGGAGGACGTAACACCGGGGAGCTGTTTTTT
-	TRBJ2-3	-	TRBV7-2	CASSLARDSDTTYDTQYF	TGTGCCAGCAGCTTAGCCCGAGACTCTGACACAACATACGATACGCAGTATTTT